This T cell receptor beta chain was obtained from a study of shared clonotypes between healthy human individuals. The CDR3 totals 15 residues. Losses at the gene ends were 0 bases for V and 2 bases for J; bases not matched to a gene: 4. In germline, CDR1 is MGHRA, CDR2 YSYEKL. Each subset's genomic DNA was split evenly across several immunoSEQ plates. Some clones are missing from TCRdb's copy, which holds only in-frame ones; the method was immunoSEQ multiplex PCR. The repertoire holds roughly 1,800,000 clones, with about 95% as singletons. Study outcomes and limitations: Investigators collected only blood, and repertoires in tissues likely differ. Expectations were that clonotype sharing among donors would be affected by sequencing depth.

For this clone: The antigen remains unidentified.

Terminally differentiated effector memory CD45RA+ cells were excluded from the naive CD8 cells, which were CD45RO-negative and positively selected for CCR7. Healthy HIV-negative adults without recent acute infections or vaccinations served as donors. The rearrangement links TRBV4-1 to TRBJ2-7, with 7 bases that match TRBD1. The TCR was taken from a man aged 18 to 30 in good health. Specimen: naive CD8+ T cells sorted from blood. The CDR3 DNA reads TGCGCCAGCAGCCAAGATAGGGGGCCCACCTACGAGCAGTACTTC. Its protein product is CASSQDRGPTYEQYF.